The 7 T cell receptor beta chains presented below share a single source sample, sequenced in a study of identical twins. TCRdb re-analysed the 5' RACE reads in MiXCR, keeping a single row per CDR3 protein. The sample records 1.5 million to 2 million distinct CDR3 sequences, less than 35% being singletons. The sequenced sample consisted of cord blood. These receptor sequences come from a newborn girl in good health.

This clonotype has a count of ten or more. The V gene is TRBV12-3 or TRBV12-4, the J gene TRBJ2-3, with TRBD2 as a possible D gene (5 bases). The CDR3 spans 15 residues. V lost 4 bases, J lost 0 bases, and 11 bases lay in between. The chain's CDR3 is CASSSAGGSTDTQYF. DNA for the CDR3: TGTGCCAGCAGTTCGGCGGGCGGCAGCACAGATACGCAGTATTTT.

This clonotype was detected a few times. The chain combines TRBV10-3 with TRBJ2-3; D is perhaps TRBD2 (5 bases). Germline-derived CDR1 and CDR2 are ENHRY and SYGVKD. This CDR3 has 18 amino acids. V lost 2 bases and J 6 bases, leaving 24 bases between the germline ends. The CDR3 DNA follows: TGTGCCATCAGTGAGCCTGTCTCGGGGTACGAACCCACGGATACGCAGTATTTT. This encodes CAISEPVSGYEPTDTQYF.

The sample holds a few counts of this clonotype. The CDR3 reads CASSQAQIGHQPQHF. CDR3 in DNA: TGTGCCAGCAGCCAAGCGCAGATAGGGCATCAGCCCCAGCATTTT. The genes are TRBV4-2 and TRBJ1-5; D gene unclear. V was pared by 1 base and J by 5 bases, with 12 bases between. This CDR3 is built from 15 residues. Germline CDR1 LGHNA, CDR2 YNFKEQ.

This clonotype was observed a handful of times. V usage is TRBV4-2 and J usage is TRBJ1-5; 8 bases map to TRBD1. This CDR3 contains 15 residues. Germline-derived CDR1 and CDR2 are LGHNA and YNFKEQ. V lost 0 bases and J lost 6; bases outside the gene matches: 4. CDR3 coding DNA: TGTGCCAGCAGCCAAGAAGACAGGGGCGGTCAGCCCCAGCATTTT. This sequence encodes CASSQEDRGGQPQHF.

This clonotype was counted only a few times. The chain joins TRBV20-1 to TRBJ2-1; D perhaps matches TRBD2 (6 bases). Trimming stripped 2 bases from V and 2 bases from J, with 13 bases between. CDR1 DFQATT and CDR2 SNEGSKA come from the germline V gene (reference sequence). The CDR3 consists of 15 residues. CDR3 amino acids: CSARMRGSTYNEQFF. The CDR3 region has the DNA TGCAGTGCTAGAATGCGGGGATCTACCTACAATGAGCAGTTCTTC.

The CDR3, as DNA: TGTGCCAGCAGTTACGGGGGCGCCGGGAACCCCTATAATTCACCCCTCCACTTT. This encodes CASSYGGAGNPYNSPLHF. The rearrangement joins TRBV6-5 to TRBJ1-6; possible D gene TRBD1, 6 bases. Trimming took 2 bases from V and 2 from J, leaving 16 bases between them. The CDR3 covers 18 residues. From germline, CDR1 is MNHEY and CDR2 SVGAGI.

The rearrangement joins TRBV3-1 to TRBJ2-7; D call uncertain. The CDR3 has 15 amino acids. Trimming cost V 0 bases and J 3 bases, with 12 bases left between them. CDR1 LGHDT and CDR2 YNNKEL come from the germline V gene (reference sequence). Here the CDR3 reads CASSQDVLLSYEQYF. CDR3 coding DNA: TGTGCCAGCAGCCAAGATGTGTTACTAAGCTACGAGCAGTACTTC.